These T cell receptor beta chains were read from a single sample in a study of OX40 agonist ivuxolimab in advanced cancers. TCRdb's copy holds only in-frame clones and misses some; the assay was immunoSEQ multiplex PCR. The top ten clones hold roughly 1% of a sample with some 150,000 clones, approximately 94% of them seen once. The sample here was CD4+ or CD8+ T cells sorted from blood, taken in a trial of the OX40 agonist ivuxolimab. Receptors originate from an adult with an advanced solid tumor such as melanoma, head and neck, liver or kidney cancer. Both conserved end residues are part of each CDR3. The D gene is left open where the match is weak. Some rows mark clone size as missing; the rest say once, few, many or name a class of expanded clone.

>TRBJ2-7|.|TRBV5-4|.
TGTGCCAGCAGCTTGGACCGATCACAGTACTTC
CASSLDRSQYF
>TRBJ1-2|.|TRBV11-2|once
TGTGCCAGCAGCCGTTCCTGGGACGGGGGGGGCTACACCTTC
CASSRSWDGGGYTF
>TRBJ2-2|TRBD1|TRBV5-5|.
TGTGCCAGCAGCCGGGACAGACCCGACACCGGGGAGCTGTTTTTT
CASSRDRPDTGELFF
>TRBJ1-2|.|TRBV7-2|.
TGTGCCAGCAGCTCGGCCTCCGGGTCTCGCTCCTATGGCTACACCTTC
CASSSASGSRSYGYTF
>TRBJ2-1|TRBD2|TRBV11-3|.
TGTGCCAGCAGCTTAGAAGGCGGGGGTTACAATGAGCAGTTCTTC
CASSLEGGGYNEQFF
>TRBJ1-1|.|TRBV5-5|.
TGTGCCAGCAGCTTCGGGGGTTCCGCGAACACTGAAGCTTTCTTT
CASSFGGSANTEAFF
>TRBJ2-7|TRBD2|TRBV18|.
TGTGCCAGCTCACTCCAGACTAGCGGGGGGGCGTACGAGCAGTACTTC
CASSLQTSGGAYEQYF
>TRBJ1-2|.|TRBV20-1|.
TGCAGTGCTCTAGACGGTGGGAGCACCTTC
CSALDGGSTF
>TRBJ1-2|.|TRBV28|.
TGTGCCAGCATGGAAGACAGGCCCTACTATGGCTACACCTTC
CASMEDRPYYGYTF
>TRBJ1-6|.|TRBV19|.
TGTGCCAGTAGTACGGGTATTGACTTCTCCTATAATTCACCCCTCCACTTT
CASSTGIDFSYNSPLHF
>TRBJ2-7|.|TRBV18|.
TGTGCCAGCTCACCAAACCAGGGGAACGAGCAGTACTTC
CASSPNQGNEQYF
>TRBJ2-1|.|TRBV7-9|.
TGTGCCAGCAGCCGGCGAGAGGGGGAGAGGTACAATGAGCAGTTCTTC
CASSRREGERYNEQFF
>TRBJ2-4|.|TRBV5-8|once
TGTGCCAGCAGCTTGGGACAGCTACACCTAGCCAAAAACATTCAGTACTTC
CASSLGQLHLAKNIQYF
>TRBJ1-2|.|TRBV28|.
TGTGCCAGCAGTTCGCTCGACAGACCCTATGGCTACACCTTC
CASSSLDRPYGYTF
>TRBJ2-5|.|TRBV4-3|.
TGCGCCAGCAGCCCATGGGACCAAGGGGAGACCCAGTACTTC
CASSPWDQGETQYF
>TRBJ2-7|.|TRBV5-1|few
TGCGCCAGCAGCTTAGGACAACCTTCCCTCGAGCAGTACTTC
CASSLGQPSLEQYF
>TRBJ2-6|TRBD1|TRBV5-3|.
TGTGCCAGAAGCTTGGTGTGGATCCGGGACAGGGTCGATTTCCCTGGGGCCAACGTCCTGACTTTC
CARSLVWIRDRVDFPGANVLTF
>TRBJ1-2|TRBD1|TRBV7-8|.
TGTGCCAGCGGCCCTGGACAGGGCGAACTCTATGGCTACACCTTC
CASGPGQGELYGYTF
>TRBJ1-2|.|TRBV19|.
TGTGCCAGTAGGGCCCCGGGGGCCGACTATGGCTACACCTTC
CASRAPGADYGYTF
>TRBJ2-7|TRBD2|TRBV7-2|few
TGTGCCAGCAGCTTAGGGGGGACTAGCGGTTCCTACGAGCAGTACTTC
CASSLGGTSGSYEQYF
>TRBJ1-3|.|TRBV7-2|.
TGTGCCAGCAGCTTAGGAGGGGGGACGGATATCTCTGGAAACACCATATATTTT
CASSLGGGTDISGNTIYF
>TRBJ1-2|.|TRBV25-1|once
TGTGCCAGCAGTGATCAGGGTCCTGGCTACACCTTC
CASSDQGPGYTF
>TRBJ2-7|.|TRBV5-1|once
TGCGCCAGCAGCCCTCGGGGGTTAGCCTACGAGCAGTACTTC
CASSPRGLAYEQYF
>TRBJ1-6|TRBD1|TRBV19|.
TGTGCCAGTAGTATAACCGGGACAGCCTATAATTCACCCCTCCACTTT
CASSITGTAYNSPLHF
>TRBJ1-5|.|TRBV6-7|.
TGTGCCAGCAGTCAACAGGGCGCAGGGCAGCCCCAGCATTTT
CASSQQGAGQPQHF
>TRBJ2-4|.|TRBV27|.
TGTGCCAGCAAGGACAGAGCCAAAAACATTCAGTACTTC
CASKDRAKNIQYF
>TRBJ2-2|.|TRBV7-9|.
TGTGCCAGCAGCTTCGGCGGGTCTTTCCAGAACACCGGGGAGCTGTTTTTT
CASSFGGSFQNTGELFF
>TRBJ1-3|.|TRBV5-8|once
TGTGCCAGCAGCTTGCCAACCTCTGGAAACACCATATATTTT
CASSLPTSGNTIYF
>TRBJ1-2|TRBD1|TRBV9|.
TGTGCCAGCAGCGTAGCAGCTTACCGACAGGGCAAGAACTATGGCTACACCTTC
CASSVAAYRQGKNYGYTF
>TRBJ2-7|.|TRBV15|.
TGTGCCACCAGCAGGGCAGTAGGAGAGCAGTACTTC
CATSRAVGEQYF
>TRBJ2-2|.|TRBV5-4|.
TGTGCCAGCAGTTATGACTCCCGAGGTACCGGGGAGCTGTTTTTT
CASSYDSRGTGELFF
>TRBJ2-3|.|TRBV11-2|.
TGTGCCAGCAGCTTAGGGGCTACTAGTCCCCGGGATACGCAGTATTTT
CASSLGATSPRDTQYF
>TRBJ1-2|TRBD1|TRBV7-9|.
TGTGCCAGCAGCGTCAGGGGGTATGGCTACACCTTC
CASSVRGYGYTF
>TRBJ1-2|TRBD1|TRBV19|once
TGTGCCAGTCGACTGCGGGACAGGGGAATTTATGGCTACACCTTC
CASRLRDRGIYGYTF
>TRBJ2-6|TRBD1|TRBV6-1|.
TGTGCCAGCAGTGAGGCAAGGGTAACAGGGGGCTCTGGGGCCAACGTCCTGACTTTC
CASSEARVTGGSGANVLTF
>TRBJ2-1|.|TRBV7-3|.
TGTGCCAGCAGCTTAGGGGATCGCGAGCAGTTCTTC
CASSLGDREQFF
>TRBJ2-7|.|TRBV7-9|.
TGTGCCAGCAGCTTAGTCGGCTCCTCGGCGGAGCAGTACTTC
CASSLVGSSAEQYF
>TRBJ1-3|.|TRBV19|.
TGTGCCAGTAGTATCGAAGGAGTTGACGCGGACACCATATATTTT
CASSIEGVDADTIYF
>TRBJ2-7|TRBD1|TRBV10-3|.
TGTGCCATCAGTGAGTCCCCGGACAGGGTTTGGCACGAGCAGTACTTC
CAISESPDRVWHEQYF
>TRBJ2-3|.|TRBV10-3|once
TGTGCCATCAGTGATGGTGCAGATACGCAGTATTTT
CAISDGADTQYF
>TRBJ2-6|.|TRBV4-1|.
TGCGCCAGCAGCCGGGGTCTCGGGGCCAACGTCCTGACTTTC
CASSRGLGANVLTF
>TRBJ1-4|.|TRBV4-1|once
TGCGCCAGCAGCCAAGGACCGACAGCAACTAATGAAAAACTGTTTTTT
CASSQGPTATNEKLFF
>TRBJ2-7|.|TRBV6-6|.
TGTGCCAGCAGTTACTTACAGGCCTACGAGCAGTACTTC
CASSYLQAYEQYF
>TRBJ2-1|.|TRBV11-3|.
TGTGCCAGCAGCTTAGATGGGGCCTCCGACAATGAGCAGTTCTTC
CASSLDGASDNEQFF
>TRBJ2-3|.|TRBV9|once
TGTGCCAGCAGCGTTGCCCCTGCAGATACGCAGTATTTT
CASSVAPADTQYF
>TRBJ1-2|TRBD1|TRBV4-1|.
TGCGCCAGCAGCCAAGGGGTTAAGTATGGGGACAGGGCAGCTAACTATGGCTACACCTTC
CASSQGVKYGDRAANYGYTF
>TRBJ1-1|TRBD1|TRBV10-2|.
TGCGCCAGCAGTGAGTCCGACAGGGTGAGAGCTTTCTTT
CASSESDRVRAFF
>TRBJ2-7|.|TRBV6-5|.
TGTGCCAGCAGTTCACAGGGTCTCGAGCAGTACTTC
CASSSQGLEQYF
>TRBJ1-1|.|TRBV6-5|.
TGTGCCAGCAGTTACTCGCAGTCTGAAGCTTTCTTT
CASSYSQSEAFF
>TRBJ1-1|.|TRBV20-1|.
TGCACGCCACCGGGCCTTGAAGCTTTCTTT
CTPPGLEAFF
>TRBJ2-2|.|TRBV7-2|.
TGTGCCAGCAGCTTAAACCGGGGTTTACCCGGGGAGCTGTTTTTT
CASSLNRGLPGELFF